The 8 T cell receptor beta chains reported below all come from one sample, sequenced in a study of control samples from healthy donors and cancer patients. Sequencing used immunoSEQ multiplex PCR; TCRdb keeps in-frame clones, though not all of them. In the table there are some 110,000 clones, 93% of which are singletons. Sequenced material: blood. These TCRs come from a man aged 25 to 40 in good health.

This rearrangement joins TRBV5-1 to TRBJ1-5, with D possibly being TRBD1 (5 bases). V was pared by 2 bases and J by 4 bases, with 10 bases between. The V gene's germline CDR1 is SGHRS and CDR2 YFSETQ. There are 14 residues in the CDR3. The CDR3 nucleotides are TGCGCCAGCAGCTTATACGGGGGGAATCAGCCCCAGCATTTT. It translates to CASSLYGGNQPQHF.

The chain carries TRBV6-5 and TRBJ1-1, with D possibly matching TRBD1 (5 bases). V gave up 5 bases and J gave up 2 bases, with 12 bases separating them. This CDR3 spans 14 amino acids. CDR1 is MNHEY and CDR2 is SVGAGI in the germline V gene. The CDR3 DNA follows: TGTGCCAGCAGTCCCCTGACAGCCAACACTGAAGCTTTCTTT. Encoded protein: CASSPLTANTEAFF.

The chain combines TRBV12-5 with TRBJ2-5; no firm D call. The germline CDR1 and CDR2 sequences are LGHNT and FRNRAP. Trimming removed 4 bases at V and 7 bases at J, with 4 bases between. The CDR3 contains 10 residues. The CDR3 loop is CASGYGTQYF. As DNA, the CDR3 is TGTGCTAGTGGTTATGGGACCCAGTACTTC.

This rearrangement joins TRBV19 to TRBJ1-3, with D possibly TRBD1 on 6 matching bases. This CDR3 spans 14 amino acids. The germline V and J ends were trimmed by 7 bases and 2 bases, with 12 bases remaining between them. Germline V gene data show CDR1 as LNHDA and CDR2 as SQIVND (reference sequence). CDR3 coding DNA: TGTGCCAGTAACGCCCGGGACACTGGAAACACCATATATTTT. This gives the protein CASNARDTGNTIYF.

This sequence joins TRBV5-1 and TRBJ2-5, with 7 bases aligning to TRBD2. Germline loops: CDR1 SGHRS, CDR2 YFSETQ. This CDR3 is built from 16 residues. V gave up 4 bases and J gave up 4 bases; unmatched junction bases: 13. For the CDR3, the DNA is TGCGCCAGCAGCGCCCTACCTGATCGGGGGGTAGAGACCCAGTACTTC. Encoded protein: CASSALPDRGVETQYF. Using reference TRBV5-1 and TRBJ2-5 for the parts outside the CDR3, the full variable domain is KAGVTQTPRYLIKTRGQQVTLSCSPISGHRSVSWYQQTPGQGLQFLFEYFSETQRNKGNFPGRFSGRQFSNSRSEMNVSTLELGDSALYLCASSALPDRGVETQYFGPGTRLLVL.

This rearrangement joins TRBV4-1 to TRBJ1-4, with TRBD1 matching over 7 bases. Per germline, CDR1 MGHRA and CDR2 YSYEKL. With 2 bases clipped from V and 5 bases from J, the junction kept 14 bases outside the gene matches. The CDR3 extends over 18 amino acids. CDR3 bases: TGCGCCAGCAGCCAACCCCCATACCTGGGACAGATAAATGAAAAACTGTTTTTT. Translating gives CASSQPPYLGQINEKLFF.

Regarding this clone: At one of its ends the junction is not consistent with the germline gene, which may arise from a read error. The V call is TRBV13, the J call TRBJ2-3; 10 bases align to TRBD1. CDR3 size: 15 residues. Germline V gene sequence: CDR1 PRHDT, CDR2 FYEKMQ (reference sequence). The CDR3 coding sequence is TGTGCCAGCAGCCTAGGACAGGGGGTAACAGATACGCAGTATTTT. It translates to CASSLGQGVTDTQYF.

The V call is TRBV4-2, the J call TRBJ2-7; 9 positions agree with TRBD2. Germline-derived CDR1 and CDR2 are LGHNA and YNFKEQ. The trim removed 0 bases at V and 0 bases at J, leaving 3 bases unmatched. This CDR3 is built from 16 residues. The CDR3 bases are TGTGCCAGCAGCCAAGACGCGGGGGGGAGCTCCTACGAGCAGTACTTC. As protein: CASSQDAGGSSYEQYF.